The 22 T cell receptor beta chains listed next were all sequenced from one sample in a study of beta chain features in type 1 diabetes. Sequenced material consisted of expressed TCRB transcripts (all of the isolated RNA was reverse transcribed). Assay: immunoSEQ multiplex PCR; the TCRdb copy retains only in-frame clones and omits some. The sample shows 860,000 or so clones, 17% of them seen only once. Sequences were obtained from naive CD4+ T cells from blood. These receptors were taken from a woman under 30 in good health.

This clone was counted ten times or more. Other DNA sequences in the same sample also yield this CDR3. The chain is built from TRBV18 and TRBJ2-2; D remains ambiguous. There are 14 residues in the CDR3. Germline V gene lookup returns CDR1 KGHSH and CDR2 LQKENI. Trimming cost V 0 bases and J 1 base, with 3 bases left between them. Here the CDR3 DNA reads TGTGCCAGCTCACCACCTGGGAACACCGGGGAGCTGTTTTTT. It translates to CASSPPGNTGELFF.

This clone showed up just a few times. This chain joins TRBV10-2 and TRBJ1-2; 7 bases match TRBD1. The CDR3 consists of 13 residues. V lost 6 bases, J lost 4 bases, and 5 bases stayed unmatched. Germline values: CDR1 WSHSY, CDR2 SAAADI. This CDR3 reads CASRAGQSYGYTF. The CDR3 bases are TGCGCCAGCAGGGCGGGACAGAGCTATGGCTACACCTTC.

This clone occurred a few times. The rearrangement uses TRBV11-2 and TRBJ2-3; D gene uncertain. The germline V gene encodes CDR1 SGHAT and CDR2 FQNNGV. This CDR3 comprises 16 residues. V dropped 0 bases and J dropped 1 base, with 11 bases sitting between them. The CDR3 reads CASSLDPSPGTDTQYF. The DNA for the CDR3 is TGTGCCAGCAGCTTAGATCCCTCACCTGGCACAGATACGCAGTATTTT.

In the case of this clone: At one end the junction does not follow the germline gene, possibly because of a read error. The V and J genes are TRBV29-1 and TRBJ1-2, with 7 bases lining up with TRBD1. Germline V gene sequence: CDR1 SQVTM, CDR2 ANQGSEA. The CDR3 has 11 residues. This CDR3 reads CSVYIRGSPSF. DNA of the CDR3: TGCAGCGTTTATATCAGGGGGAGTCCTTCGTTC.

In DNA form, the CDR3 reads TGTGCCAGCAGCTTGAGAGGGAGTCAGCAGTTCTTC. It yields the protein CASSLRGSQQFF. The chain is built from TRBV5-6 and TRBJ2-1; D is possibly TRBD2 (5 bases). The CDR3 consists of 12 residues. Germline values: CDR1 SGHDT, CDR2 YYEEEE. Trimming cost V 1 base and J 11 bases, with 10 bases left between them. The complete variable domain, with remaining parts taken from reference TRBV5-6 and TRBJ2-1, reads DAGVTQSPTHLIKTRGQQVTLRCSPKSGHDTVSWYQQALGQGPQFIFQYYEEEERQRGNFPDRFSGHQFPNYSSELNVNALLLGDSALYLCASSLRGSQQFFGPGTRLTVL.

The chain's CDR3 is CASRLRNEKLFF. As DNA, the CDR3 is TGTGCCAGCAGGCTCCGGAATGAAAAACTGTTTTTT. The rearrangement links TRBV6-6 to TRBJ1-4, with D unclear. The CDR3 loop spans 12 amino acids. CDR1 and CDR2 (germline): MNHNY, SVGAGI (reference sequence). Deletions cut 6 bases from V and 5 bases from J, with 7 bases between.

A few counts support this clone. This sequence joins TRBV2 and TRBJ2-3, with a tentative D call TRBD2 (6 bases). This CDR3 has 16 residues. Germline lookup yields CDR1 SNHLY and CDR2 FYNNEI. V was cut by 3 bases and J by 6 bases, with 19 bases left in between. The DNA for the CDR3 is TGTGCCAGCAGTGATTTGAGTCGGGAGTCCGGGGATACGCAGTATTTT. It is translated as CASSDLSRESGDTQYF.

This clone showed up just a few times. The rearrangement joins TRBV7-2 to TRBJ2-1; D unresolved. Looked up from germline, CDR1 is SGHTA and CDR2 is FQGNSA. This CDR3 contains 16 residues. Trimming took off 3 bases at V and 0 bases at J, with 12 bases between the two ends. CDR3 nucleotides: TGTGCCAGCAGCTTGGCATGGGCGCCCTCCTACAATGAGCAGTTCTTC. It encodes CASSLAWAPSYNEQFF.

In DNA form, the CDR3 reads TGTGCCAGCAGTCCCGGGACTAGCGGGAGTTCCCTTTACGAGCAGTACTTC. Translation: CASSPGTSGSSLYEQYF. V gene TRBV5-4 combines with J gene TRBJ2-7; 14 bases fit TRBD2. The CDR3 is 17 residues long. Per the germline V gene, CDR1 is SGHNT and CDR2 is YYREEE (reference sequence). The trim removed 5 bases at V and 4 bases at J, leaving 11 bases unmatched.

This clone was counted between two and nine times. The chain couples TRBV19 to TRBJ1-1; D call uncertain. The CDR3 is 11 amino acids. Germline CDR1 is LNHDA and CDR2 is SQIVND (reference sequence). The ends were cut back, 4 bases at V and 1 base at J, with 1 base in the middle. The CDR3 DNA reads TGTGCCAGTAGTACGAACACTGAAGCTTTCTTT. Translating it yields CASSTNTEAFF.

A few counts support this clone. The CDR3 sequence is CASSYHRGYEQYF. The DNA of the CDR3 is TGTGCCAGCAGTTACCACAGAGGCTACGAGCAGTACTTC. The rearrangement uses TRBV6-5 and TRBJ2-7; D unclear. This CDR3 comprises 13 residues. V was clipped by 2 bases and J by 3 bases, with 8 bases between them. CDR1 is MNHEY, CDR2 SVGAGI, per germline.

This clone turned up a few times. The CDR3 region is CASSLDSQGAKVKLFF. CDR3 DNA sequence: TGCGCCAGCAGCTTGGATTCACAGGGGGCAAAAGTAAAACTGTTTTTT. This chain links TRBV5-1 with TRBJ1-4, with 9 bases identical to TRBD1. The V segment lost 0 bases and the J segment 10 bases; nucleotides outside the gene matches: 10. CDR1 is SGHRS, CDR2 YFSETQ, per germline. This CDR3 has 16 amino acids.

This sequence joins TRBV4-1 and TRBJ2-6; TRBD1 agrees at 7 bases. Trimming cost V 0 bases and J 11 bases; bases outside gene matches: 22. There are 20 residues in the CDR3. Germline lookup yields CDR1 MGHRA and CDR2 YSYEKL. CDR3 nucleotide sequence: TGCGCCAGCAGCCAAGATCCCTTAAAGACTAAGGGACAGTCCCGGGACGTCCTGACTTTC. Protein product: CASSQDPLKTKGQSRDVLTF.

Concerning this clone itself: Different DNA sequences within this sample yield the same CDR3. The DNA of the CDR3 is TGTGCCAGCTCCCCGGGCCCCTCCTACGAGCAGTACTTC. Translation gives CASSPGPSYEQYF. This chain joins TRBV18 and TRBJ2-7; D is ambiguous. Between the trimmed V and J ends, which lost 6 bases and 0 bases, there was a span of 9 bases. CDR3 length: 13 residues. CDR1 is KGHSH, CDR2 LQKENI, per germline.

The chain combines TRBV27 with TRBJ1-2, with D possibly being TRBD1 (6 bases). CDR1 and CDR2 from the germline V gene are MNHEY and SMNVEV (reference sequence). The CDR3 consists of 15 residues. Trimming pared 3 bases from V and 2 bases from J, leaving 13 bases between. CDR3 DNA sequence: TGTGCCAGCAGTTTGGTTTCTACAGGGAACTATGGCTACACCTTC. Encoded protein: CASSLVSTGNYGYTF.

This clone was seen more than once but under ten times. The chain carries TRBV18 and TRBJ2-5; 11 nucleotides match TRBD2. The ends lost 5 bases at V and 2 bases at J; junction bases unmatched: 7. The CDR3 totals 16 residues. Germline V gene lookup returns CDR1 KGHSH and CDR2 LQKENI. CDR3 residues: CASSVSGTSGQETQYF. Written as DNA, the CDR3 is TGTGCCAGCTCAGTCTCCGGGACTAGCGGACAAGAGACCCAGTACTTC.

The genes are TRBV18 and TRBJ1-2; a weak D match, TRBD1 (6 bases). This CDR3 is built from 15 residues. Germline assignment: CDR1 KGHSH and CDR2 LQKENI. Trimming removed 6 bases at V and 4 bases at J, with 18 bases between. The CDR3 DNA sequence: TGTGCCAGCTCCGCGGACAGCCGCGGGATCTATGGCTACACCTTC. It translates to CASSADSRGIYGYTF.

This clone was counted a few times. The genes are TRBV29-1 and TRBJ2-3; D might be TRBD2 (6 bases). Trimming cost V 3 bases and J 5 bases, with 15 bases left between them. The CDR3 covers 14 residues. Germline CDR1 and CDR2: SQVTM and ANQGSEA. This CDR3 reads CSVEGGIGGDTQYF. CDR3 nucleotides: TGCAGCGTTGAGGGCGGGATAGGAGGAGATACGCAGTATTTT.

The chain carries TRBV19 and TRBJ2-2; D not certain. V lost 3 bases and J lost 6, with 11 bases in between. Germline V lookup: CDR1 LNHDA, CDR2 SQIVND (reference sequence). CDR3 length: 14 amino acids. The CDR3 bases are TGTGCCAGTAGTATGGAAGTCTTGGCCGGGGAGCTGTTTTTT. This codes for CASSMEVLAGELFF.

V is TRBV7-8 and J is TRBJ2-1; D is ambiguous. This CDR3 has 12 residues. V dropped 10 bases and J dropped 10 bases, with 17 bases sitting between them. The germline V gene has CDR1 SGHVS and CDR2 FQNEAQ. The CDR3 DNA reads TGTGCCACCGCCCGACCGCCGATGGAGCAGTTCTTC. It specifies CATARPPMEQFF.

The sample holds a few counts of this clone. The J gene is TRBJ2-1, the V gene TRBV11-1, with unresolved D. This CDR3 is 16 amino acids long. CDR1 and CDR2 (germline): SGHAT, FQDESV (reference sequence). V dropped 0 bases and J dropped 4 bases, with 13 bases sitting between them. CDR3 nucleotides: TGTGCCAGCAGCTTAGCGTTGACTTTACGGTACAATGAGCAGTTCTTC. It is translated as CASSLALTLRYNEQFF. Full variable domain (remainder filled in from reference TRBV11-1 and TRBJ2-1): EAEVAQSPRYKITEKSQAVAFWCDPISGHATLYWYRQILGQGPELLVQFQDESVVDDSQLPKDRFSAERLKGVDSTLKIQPAELGDSAMYLCASSLALTLRYNEQFFGPGTRLTVL.

This clone turned up a few times. This chain connects TRBV18 to TRBJ2-1; unclear D gene. The length of the CDR3 is 13 residues. Trimming left V 5 bases short and J 7 bases short, with 12 bases between. Germline V gene data show CDR1 as KGHSH and CDR2 as LQKENI. The CDR3 is CASSGRLNNEQFF. The CDR3 DNA is TGTGCCAGCTCAGGGCGGTTAAATAATGAGCAGTTCTTC.